Listed below are T cell receptor beta chains from one sample, sequenced in a study of shared clonotypes between healthy human individuals. TCRdb keeps only in-frame clones here, not all; method: immunoSEQ multiplex PCR. The profile shows 600,000 to 750,000 clones, roughly 88% of them singletons. Sequenced input: memory CD8+ T cells from PBMCs. The receptors here all came from a man between 18 and 35 years old in good health. Some clones in this sample may be carry-over from other donors' samples. CDR3s include the opening cysteine and the closing phenylalanine or tryptophan. A D gene is named only where the DNA matches it firmly. Rows give clone size only sometimes, using once, few, many, or a class for an expanded clone.

j_call clone_size d_call v_call cdr3_nt cdr3_aa
TRBJ2-7 NA TRBD1 TRBV2 TGTGCCAGCAGTGGATCCGTGACAGGGAGATCCTACGAGCAGTACTTC CASSGSVTGRSYEQYF
TRBJ2-4 NA NA TRBV19 TGTGCCAGTAGTATGGTGAGAGGGTTAGCCAAAAACATTCAGTACTTC CASSMVRGLAKNIQYF
TRBJ2-7 NA TRBD1 TRBV10-3 TGTGCCATCAGCCGATTCCGGGACAGGGGCTACGAGCAGTACTTC CAISRFRDRGYEQYF
TRBJ2-2 NA NA TRBV28 TGTGCCAGCAGTTCTCACACTTTGTCTAGTTCCGGGGAGCTGTTTTTT CASSSHTLSSSGELFF
TRBJ2-5 NA NA TRBV13 TGTGCCAGCAGCTTAGGTGAAGGAGAGACCCAGTACTTC CASSLGEGETQYF
TRBJ1-2 NA NA TRBV29-1 TGCAGCGCCCTGGGGGGGTCCTATGGCTACACCTTC CSALGGSYGYTF
TRBJ2-7 NA TRBD1 TRBV4-3 TGCGCCAGCAGCCAAGAGGGGACAGGGGTGGCCTACGAGCAGTACTTC CASSQEGTGVAYEQYF
TRBJ2-1 NA TRBD2 TRBV9 TGTGCCAGCAGCGTAGGACGCCTAGCGGGAAACAATGAGCAGTTCTTC CASSVGRLAGNNEQFF
TRBJ2-3 NA NA TRBV28 TGTGCCAGCAGCTACTTGGCGGCCTTCACAGATACGCAGTATTTT CASSYLAAFTDTQYF
TRBJ2-1 NA TRBD1 TRBV27 TGTGCCAGCAGTACACGACAGGGGGCAAATGAGCAGTTCTTC CASSTRQGANEQFF
TRBJ1-4 once NA TRBV25-1 TGTGCCAGCAGTTCCCAAGGGAGAGCAACTAATGAAAAACTGTTTTTT CASSSQGRATNEKLFF
TRBJ1-2 NA NA TRBV29-1 TGCAGCGCAACGACCCCGAATTTCCGGGTTGGTGGCTACACCTTC CSATTPNFRVGGYTF
TRBJ2-5 NA TRBD2 TRBV7-8 TGTGCCAGCAGCTTTCTAGCGGGAGGTGCAGAGACCCAGTACTTC CASSFLAGGAETQYF
TRBJ1-1 NA NA TRBV15 TGTGCCACCAGCGGATCCGGGGCCCACCCTTTGAACACTGAAGCTTTCTTT CATSGSGAHPLNTEAFF
TRBJ2-5 NA NA TRBV7-9 TGTGCCAGCAGCTCCCGTGAGTACGGGACTCAAGAGACCCAGTACTTC CASSSREYGTQETQYF
TRBJ2-2 NA NA TRBV7-9 TGTGCCAGCAGCCAAGCGGGCGGGCCTTACACCGGGGAGCTGTTTTTT CASSQAGGPYTGELFF
TRBJ1-1 few TRBD1 TRBV30 TGTGCCTGGGACGACTCCTCAGGGGGCACTGAAGCTTTCTTT CAWDDSSGGTEAFF
TRBJ2-7 NA NA TRBV29-1 TGCAGCGTTAGACTAGAGGGCAAGCAGTACTTC CSVRLEGKQYF
TRBJ2-7 NA NA TRBV27 TGTGCCAGCAGTTTATATCGGTCGCAGGGGTCCGAGCAGTACTTC CASSLYRSQGSEQYF
TRBJ2-1 NA NA TRBV27 TGTGCCAGCACCCAGGCGCCAGTCGGATACAATGAGCAGTTCTTC CASTQAPVGYNEQFF
TRBJ2-3 NA NA TRBV10-3 TGTGCCATCAGTGAGCTTGGGCTAGACAGCACAGATACGCAGTATTTT CAISELGLDSTDTQYF
TRBJ2-3 once TRBD2 TRBV27 TGTGCCAGCAGTCCACTCGGGACTAGCGGAGGGGCTAGCACAGATACGCAGTATTTT CASSPLGTSGGASTDTQYF
TRBJ2-1 NA TRBD2 TRBV2 TGTGCCAGCAGGGGACTAGCGGATACCTACAATGAGCAGTTCTTC CASRGLADTYNEQFF
TRBJ2-7 NA NA TRBV11-2 TGTGCCAGCAGGGGGACCTCCGAGCAGTACTTC CASRGTSEQYF
TRBJ2-7 NA NA TRBV21-1 TGTGCCAGCAGCCCCCGCTCGGTGGGACAGGGTTACGAGCAGTACTTC CASSPRSVGQGYEQYF
TRBJ2-7 NA NA TRBV7-9 TGTGCCAGCACCCTCAACCCCTTGACTCCCTTTACCTACGAGCAGTACTTC CASTLNPLTPFTYEQYF
TRBJ2-1 NA TRBD1 TRBV4-3 TGCGCCAGCAGCCAAGATCGCCCGGACAGGTCGCCCTACAATGAGCAGTTCTTC CASSQDRPDRSPYNEQFF
TRBJ2-7 NA NA TRBV11-2 TGTGCCAGCAGCTTAGAGGGGGGTGGGTACTCCGAGCAGTACTTC CASSLEGGGYSEQYF
TRBJ1-2 NA NA TRBV5-6 TGTGCCAGCAGCTTGACGGGTATCTATGGCTACACCTTC CASSLTGIYGYTF
TRBJ1-5 NA TRBD1 TRBV5-5 TGTGCCAGCAGCGTGACAGGGAATCAGCCCCAGCATTTT CASSVTGNQPQHF
TRBJ2-7 few NA TRBV28 TGTGCCAGCAGTTCTCTCTACGAGCAGTACTTC CASSSLYEQYF
TRBJ2-5 NA NA TRBV10-1 TGCGCCAGCAGTGAAGTCGTCTGGGAGACCCAGTACTTC CASSEVVWETQYF
TRBJ1-2 NA TRBD1 TRBV29-1 TGCAGCGTATTACAGGGGTCCGCCTCCTCCAACTATGGCTACACCTTC CSVLQGSASSNYGYTF
TRBJ1-2 NA NA TRBV7-9 TGTGCCAGCAGCTTAGCTCCGGCAGTCTACCGCGGGAGCTACACCTTC CASSLAPAVYRGSYTF
TRBJ1-2 NA NA TRBV7-9 TGTGCCAGCAGCGCCGGGGTGTCGGGCTACACCTTC CASSAGVSGYTF
TRBJ1-1 few TRBD1 TRBV2 TGTGCCAGCAGCGGGTGGGCAGGGGGTGATACTGAAGCTTTCTTT CASSGWAGGDTEAFF
TRBJ2-3 NA NA TRBV5-1 TGCGCCAGCAGCTTGGATTCAGCGGCCATCACAGATACGCAGTATTTT CASSLDSAAITDTQYF
TRBJ2-7 NA NA TRBV6-5 TGTGCCAGCTCACCCTTCCAGGTGGGAGGCCACGAGCAGTACTTC CASSPFQVGGHEQYF
TRBJ1-2 NA NA TRBV5-1 TGCGCCAGCAGCTTGGCCGAGGCAGGGCCTCTGGGGGGCTACACCTTC CASSLAEAGPLGGYTF
TRBJ1-2 NA NA TRBV9 TGTGCCAGCAGCGTTGGCAGGTACGGCTATGGCTACACCTTC CASSVGRYGYGYTF
TRBJ1-3 NA NA TRBV9 TGTGCCAGCAGCGATTTTGGGACGTCTGGAAACACCATATATTTT CASSDFGTSGNTIYF
TRBJ1-2 NA NA TRBV9 TGTGCCAGCAGCGGAGGGTACCCCTATGGCTACACCTTC CASSGGYPYGYTF
TRBJ1-4 NA NA TRBV7-9 TGTGCCAGCAGCGGTACACAGGTTCCGCCAGAAAAACTGTTTTTT CASSGTQVPPEKLFF
TRBJ1-5 NA NA TRBV6-4 TGTGCCAGCAGTGTCAGCAGCAATCAGCCCCAGCATTTT CASSVSSNQPQHF